Following are 22 T cell receptor beta chains from one sample sequenced in a study of T-cell reconstitution after alpha-beta-depleted transplantation in children. TCRbeta library preparation incorporated unique molecular identifiers. TCRdb redid the calling of the PCR reads with MiXCR, one entry per CDR3 protein. The sample has about 350,000 distinct CDR3 sequences; roughly 15% are singletons. The sample here was PBMCs, taken from the stem cell graft. Receptors were obtained from a human donor who donated a stem cell graft to a child with Fanconi anemia.

This chain joins TRBV5-6 and TRBJ1-2, with D hard to call. The V and J ends lost 4 bases and 1 base respectively, with 11 bases between them. Germline CDR1 SGHDT, CDR2 YYEEEE. This CDR3 region has 14 residues. CDR3 protein: CASSPSGFNYGYTF. The DNA of the CDR3 is TGTGCCAGCAGCCCCTCAGGATTTAACTATGGCTACACCTTC.

Only a few counts were recorded for this clonotype. V usage is TRBV15 and J usage is TRBJ2-3; perhaps TRBD1 as D (6 bases). V lost 3 bases, J lost 3 bases, and 10 bases lay in between. CDR1 is LNHNV and CDR2 is YYDKDF in the germline V gene (reference sequence). The CDR3 consists of 14 residues. The CDR3 protein is CATSSSGATDTQYF. The DNA for the CDR3 is TGTGCCACCAGCAGCTCAGGGGCGACAGATACGCAGTATTTT.

This clonotype was seen at least ten times. The gene calls are TRBV7-2 and TRBJ2-7; D remains ambiguous. Germline values: CDR1 SGHTA, CDR2 FQGNSA. Trimming left V 1 base short and J 3 bases short, with 7 bases between. The CDR3 covers 13 residues. CDR3 amino acids: CASSLGLGYEQYF. The CDR3 bases are TGTGCCAGCAGCTTAGGGCTCGGCTACGAGCAGTACTTC.

Many counts were recorded for this clonotype. The chain couples TRBV11-2 to TRBJ1-6, with D possibly being TRBD1 (5 bases). V lost 6 bases to trimming and J lost 9 bases, with 9 bases between them. There are 12 residues in the CDR3. Germline loops: CDR1 SGHAT, CDR2 FQNNGV. CDR3 nucleotide sequence: TGTGCCAGCAGTCAAAGGGGTTCACCCCTCCACTTT. It encodes CASSQRGSPLHF. The whole variable domain, remainder taken from reference TRBV11-2 and TRBJ1-6, is EAGVAQSPRYKIIEKRQSVAFWCNPISGHATLYWYQQILGQGPKLLIQFQNNGVVDDSQLPKDRFSAERLKGVDSTLKIQPAKLEDSAVYLCASSQRGSPLHFGNGTRLTVT.

This rearrangement joins TRBV12-3 or TRBV12-4 to TRBJ1-2; 7 bases are shared with TRBD1. The CDR3 runs 22 residues. Unmatched junction bases numbered 34, after V lost 10 bases and J lost 2 bases. CDR3 sequence (DNA): TGTGCCATCTGTTGTAGTGCGGAGTTCGGTCCGGGGGAGGGGACAGAAAACTATGGCTACACCTTC. This codes for CAICCSAEFGPGEGTENYGYTF.

This clonotype was seen repeatedly, ten times or more. The rearrangement joins TRBV11-2 to TRBJ2-1; tentatively, D is TRBD2 (5 bases). The CDR3 contains 17 residues. Trimming removed 5 bases from V and 7 bases from J, with 24 bases in between. Germline V gene data show CDR1 as SGHAT and CDR2 as FQNNGV. The CDR3: CASSLFKRGLIWNEQFF. The CDR3 region has the DNA TGTGCCAGCAGCCTCTTTAAGCGAGGGTTGATTTGGAATGAGCAGTTCTTC.

This clonotype was seen only a few times. The V gene is TRBV29-1, the J gene TRBJ1-1, with 7 nucleotides matching TRBD1. This CDR3 contains 14 residues. Germline values: CDR1 SQVTM, CDR2 ANQGSEA. V shed 5 bases and J 1 base; nucleotides not matched to a gene: 7. The CDR3 region is CSVSKTGKNTEAFF. The CDR3, as DNA: TGCAGCGTTAGTAAGACAGGGAAGAACACTGAAGCTTTCTTT.

CDR3 DNA: TGCGCCAGCAGCTTGGTGTTGTCACAGGAAGCTTTCTTT. It is translated as CASSLVLSQEAFF. V usage is TRBV5-1 and J usage is TRBJ1-1; no clear D gene. The germline gives CDR1 SGHRS, CDR2 YFSETQ. The CDR3 covers 13 residues. V lost 0 bases and J lost 8, with 11 bases in between.

The chain joins TRBV19 to TRBJ2-7; maybe TRBD1 (6 bases). The CDR3 has 14 residues. Germline CDR1 and CDR2: LNHDA and SQIVND (reference sequence). Trimming took 5 bases from V and 2 from J, leaving 13 bases between them. Here the CDR3 reads CASSLDGQTYEQYF. CDR3 DNA sequence: TGTGCCAGTAGTCTGGACGGACAGACCTACGAGCAGTACTTC.

This clonotype was counted only a few times. The chain recombines TRBV12-3 or TRBV12-4 with TRBJ1-1, with a weak D call TRBD1 (5 bases). The length of the CDR3 is 11 residues. V was cut by 3 bases and J by 11 bases, with 10 bases left in between. Here the CDR3 DNA reads TGTGCCAGCAGTTTTGGAGGGGACGCTTTCTTT. Protein: CASSFGGDAFF.

In this sample, this clonotype turned up many times. This rearrangement joins TRBV29-1 to TRBJ2-7; 7 bases are shared with TRBD1. The V gene's germline CDR1 is SQVTM and CDR2 ANQGSEA. The CDR3 spans 12 residues. CDR3 sequence: CRDRSFSYEQYV. The CDR3 DNA reads TGCAGGGACAGGTCGTTTTCCTACGAGCAGTACGTC.

In this sample, this clonotype turned up many times. The chain carries TRBV29-1 and TRBJ1-1; TRBD1 matches 7 bases. Germline CDR1 and CDR2: SQVTM and ANQGSEA. This CDR3 contains 12 residues. Germline trimming cut 7 bases from V and 1 base from J; bases unmatched to any gene: 3. DNA for the CDR3: TGCAGCGGGAGACAGGGGAACACTGAAGCTTTCTTT. It encodes CSGRQGNTEAFF.

This sequence joins TRBV6-2 or TRBV6-3 and TRBJ2-1; D perhaps matches TRBD2 (5 bases). CDR1 and CDR2 (germline): MNHEY, SVGEGT. The CDR3 runs 16 residues. The germline V and J ends were trimmed by 5 bases and 8 bases, with 22 bases remaining between them. Written as DNA, the CDR3 is TGTGCCAGCAGTACCGAAGAGGGCCGACCATATTATGAGCAGTTCTTC. Amino acids: CASSTEEGRPYYEQFF.

The chain is built from TRBV12-3 or TRBV12-4 and TRBJ2-7; D is uncertain. V dropped 1 base and J dropped 5 bases, with 9 bases sitting between them. CDR3 length: 13 amino acids. CDR3 residues: CASSLESRHEQYF. The CDR3 bases are TGTGCCAGCAGTTTAGAGTCCCGGCACGAGCAGTACTTC.

This clonotype was counted only a few times. The CDR3 DNA reads TGTGCCAGCAGCTTATGGACAGGAACGAACACCGGGGAGCTGTTTTTT. Its translation: CASSLWTGTNTGELFF. V and J are TRBV7-8 and TRBJ2-2; TRBD1 agrees at 7 bases. Germline values: CDR1 SGHVS, CDR2 FQNEAQ. CDR3 size: 16 residues. Germline trimming cut 2 bases from V and 0 bases from J; bases unmatched to any gene: 3.

The genes are TRBV29-1 and TRBJ2-6; D is unresolved. This CDR3 contains 14 residues. Germline V lookup: CDR1 SQVTM, CDR2 ANQGSEA. The V end was cut by 4 bases, the J end by 2 bases, with 9 bases between. CDR3 amino acids: CSVAGRAGANVLTF. Written as DNA, the CDR3 is TGCAGCGTTGCCGGTAGGGCTGGGGCCAACGTCCTGACTTTC.

This clonotype was detected ten times or more. The chain has TRBV5-1 and TRBJ1-3; no clear D. V lost 0 bases to trimming and J lost 4 bases, with 8 bases between them. This CDR3 is built from 14 residues. The germline gives CDR1 SGHRS, CDR2 YFSETQ. In nucleotides, the CDR3 is TGCGCCAGCAGCTTGGAGGGAAGAGGAAACACCATATATTTT. This codes for CASSLEGRGNTIYF.

This clonotype turned up a few times. This sequence joins TRBV24-1 and TRBJ2-5; 8 bases are a match to TRBD1. Germline CDR1 reads KGHDR; CDR2 reads SFDVKD. The CDR3 spans 15 residues. Unmatched junction bases numbered 11, after V lost 9 bases and J lost 3 bases. The DNA for the CDR3 is TGTGCCACCTCGTCCGGGGGACAGGATGAAGAGACCCAGTACTTC. It yields the protein CATSSGGQDEETQYF.

The chain joins TRBV6-1 to TRBJ2-1; 10 bases fit TRBD2. V dropped 5 bases and J dropped 5; count of bases not matched to a gene: 6. The CDR3 covers 15 residues. Germline values: CDR1 MNHNS, CDR2 SASEGT. The CDR3 is CASSRSGGAHNEQFF. The DNA for the CDR3 is TGTGCCAGCAGTCGAAGCGGGGGGGCACACAATGAGCAGTTCTTC.

This clonotype was detected many times. The V and J genes are TRBV29-1 and TRBJ1-5; D perhaps matches TRBD1 (5 bases). V was trimmed by 4 bases and J by 0 bases, leaving 10 bases between them. Germline V gives CDR1 SQVTM, CDR2 ANQGSEA. The CDR3 contains 14 residues. The CDR3: CSVGWGSSNQPQHF. CDR3 DNA: TGCAGCGTTGGATGGGGGTCTAGCAATCAGCCCCAGCATTTT.

This clonotype was found a few times. The J gene is TRBJ2-1, the V gene TRBV3-1, with D perhaps being TRBD1 or TRBD2 (6 bases each). The germline gives CDR1 LGHDT, CDR2 YNNKEL (reference sequence). With 2 bases removed from V and 3 bases from J, the gap between germline ends came to 11 bases. The CDR3 is 15 residues long. The CDR3 nucleotides are TGTGCCAGCAGCCAAAAGGGGGGTGGCTACAATGAGCAGTTCTTC. Its translation is CASSQKGGGYNEQFF.

V is TRBV19 and J is TRBJ1-1; D is uncertain. Trimming pared 5 bases from V and 2 bases from J, leaving 12 bases between. Germline CDR1 reads LNHDA; CDR2 reads SQIVND (reference sequence). CDR3 size: 14 residues. CDR3 DNA sequence: TGTGCCAGTAGTCCTTCGACATTTAACACTGAAGCTTTCTTT. This sequence encodes CASSPSTFNTEAFF.